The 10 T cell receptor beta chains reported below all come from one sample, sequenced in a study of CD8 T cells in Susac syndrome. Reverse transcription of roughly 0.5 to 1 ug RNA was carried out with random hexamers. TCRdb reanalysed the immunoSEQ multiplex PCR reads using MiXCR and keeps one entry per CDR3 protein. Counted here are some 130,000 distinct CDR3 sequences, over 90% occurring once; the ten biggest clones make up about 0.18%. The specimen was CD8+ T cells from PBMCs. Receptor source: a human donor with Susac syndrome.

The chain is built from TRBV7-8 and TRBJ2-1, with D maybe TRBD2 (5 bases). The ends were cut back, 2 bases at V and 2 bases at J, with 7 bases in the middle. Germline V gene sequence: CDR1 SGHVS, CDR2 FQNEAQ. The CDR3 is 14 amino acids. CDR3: CASSLTRAYNEQFF. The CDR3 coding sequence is TGTGCCAGCAGCTTAACTAGGGCCTACAATGAGCAGTTCTTC.

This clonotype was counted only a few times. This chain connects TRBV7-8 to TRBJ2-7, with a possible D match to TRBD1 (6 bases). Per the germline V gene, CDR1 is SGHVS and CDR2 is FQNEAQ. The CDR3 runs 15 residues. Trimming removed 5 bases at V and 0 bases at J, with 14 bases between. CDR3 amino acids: CASSQYQGPSYEQYF. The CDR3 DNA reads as TGTGCCAGCAGCCAATACCAGGGGCCCTCCTACGAGCAGTACTTC.

The CDR3 region is CASAYTTDTQYF. The CDR3 nucleotides are TGTGCCAGCGCTTATACGACAGATACGCAGTATTTT. This chain joins TRBV14 and TRBJ2-3; D unresolved. V dropped 8 bases and J dropped 3 bases, with 9 bases sitting between them. The CDR3 totals 12 residues. The germline CDR1 and CDR2 sequences are SGHDN and FVKESK.

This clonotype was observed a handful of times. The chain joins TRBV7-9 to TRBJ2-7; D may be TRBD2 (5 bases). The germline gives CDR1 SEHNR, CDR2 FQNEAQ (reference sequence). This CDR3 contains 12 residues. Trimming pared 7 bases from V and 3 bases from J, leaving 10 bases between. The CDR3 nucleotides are TGTGCCAGCACCAAGGCGGGCTACGAGCAGTACTTC. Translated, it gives CASTKAGYEQYF.

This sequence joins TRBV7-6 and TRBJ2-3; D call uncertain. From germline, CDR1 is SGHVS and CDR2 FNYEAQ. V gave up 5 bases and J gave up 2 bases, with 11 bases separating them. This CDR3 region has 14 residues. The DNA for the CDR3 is TGTGCCAGCAGCCGAATCGGGTTCACAGATACGCAGTATTTT. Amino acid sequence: CASSRIGFTDTQYF. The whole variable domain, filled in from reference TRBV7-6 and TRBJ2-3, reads GAGVSQSPRYKVTKRGQDVALRCDPISGHVSLYWYRQALGQGPEFLTYFNYEAQQDKSGLPNDRFSAERPEGSISTLTIQRTEQRDSAMYRCASSRIGFTDTQYFGPGTRLTVL.

The CDR3 DNA reads TGCAGTGCTAGAGATCCCGCGGGGGTAAGCTCCTACGAGCAGTACTTC. Its translation is CSARDPAGVSSYEQYF. This chain connects TRBV20-1 to TRBJ2-7; 7 positions agree with TRBD2. The V and J ends lost 0 bases and 0 bases, in that order; junction bases with no gene match: 8. CDR1 is DFQATT and CDR2 is SNEGSKA in the germline V gene (reference sequence). The CDR3 is made up of 16 amino acids.

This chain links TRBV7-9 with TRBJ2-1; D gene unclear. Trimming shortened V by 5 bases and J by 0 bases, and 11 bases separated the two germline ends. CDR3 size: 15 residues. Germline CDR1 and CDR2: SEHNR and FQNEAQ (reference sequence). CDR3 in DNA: TGTGCCAGCAGCCAAGTGAGCCCCTCCTACAATGAGCAGTTCTTC. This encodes CASSQVSPSYNEQFF.

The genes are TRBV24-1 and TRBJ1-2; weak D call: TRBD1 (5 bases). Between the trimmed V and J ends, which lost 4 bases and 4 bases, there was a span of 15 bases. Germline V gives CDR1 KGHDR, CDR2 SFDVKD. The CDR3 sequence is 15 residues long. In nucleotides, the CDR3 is TGTGCCACCAGTGACCCGGCGGAGGGGAGCTATGGCTACACCTTC. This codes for CATSDPAEGSYGYTF.

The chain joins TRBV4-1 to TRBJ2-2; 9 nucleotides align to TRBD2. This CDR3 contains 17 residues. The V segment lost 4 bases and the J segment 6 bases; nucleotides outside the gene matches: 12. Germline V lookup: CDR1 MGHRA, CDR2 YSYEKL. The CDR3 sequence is CASSRRSGRMGAGELFF. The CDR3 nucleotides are TGCGCCAGCAGCCGGCGGAGCGGGAGGATGGGGGCCGGGGAGCTGTTTTTT.

CDR3 bases: TGTGCCACCACTATTAGGGGGGCGGACTACTATGGCTACACCTTC. Translation: CATTIRGADYYGYTF. V gene TRBV28 combines with J gene TRBJ1-2; tentatively, D is TRBD1 (6 bases). V lost 10 bases to trimming and J lost 3 bases, with 21 bases between them. The germline V gene has CDR1 MDHEN and CDR2 SYDVKM. The CDR3 length is 15 residues.